This T cell receptor (beta chain) was documented in a study of blood T cell repertoires in COVID-19. Assay: immunoSEQ multiplex PCR; the TCRdb copy retains only in-frame clones and omits some. The data contain about 300,000 clones, about nine tenths of them singletons. Trimming pared 8 bases from V and 1 base from J, leaving 14 bases between. This CDR3 contains 14 residues. CDR1 is MNHEY, CDR2 SMNVEV, per germline (reference sequence). V and J are TRBV27 and TRBJ1-2, with D possibly being TRBD1 (5 bases). The clonotype originates from a man aged 18 to 30 with active or convalescent COVID-19. The sequenced sample was peripheral blood. In nucleotides, the CDR3 is TGTGCCAGCCGCCCAGGGCTAGATAACTATGGCTACACCTTC. Translating gives CASRPGLDNYGYTF.